The clone carrying this T cell receptor beta chain was observed at least ten times. Read sequence stops 3 residues before the CDR3 end, and the germline J gene provides the missing end. This sample was included in a study of T cell clonality in common variable immunodeficiency. Between the trimmed V and J ends, which lost 7 bases and 3 bases, there was a span of 10 bases. The CDR3 is made up of 12 amino acids. Per germline, CDR1 SNHLY and CDR2 FYNNEI. Sequenced by immunoSEQ multiplex PCR; TCRdb stores in-frame clones only, minus some. This sample carries tens of thousands of clones, none of them present only once.

Sequencing input: peripheral blood mononuclear cells. The chain is built from TRBV2 and TRBJ2-7, with D possibly TRBD2 on 6 matching bases. This TCR was recovered from a person aged 18 to 75 in good health. Incomplete CDR3 DNA: TGTGCCAGCATGGAGGGTATCTACGAG. Protein sequence: CASMEGIYE. The CDR3 as a whole reads CASMEGIYEQYF.